The 21 T cell receptor beta chains listed next were all sequenced from one sample in a study of CD8 T cells in Susac syndrome. RNA was extracted with the RNeasy kit, and a quantity of roughly 0.45 to 1 ug was reverse transcribed using random hexamers. TCRdb reanalysed the immunoSEQ multiplex PCR reads using MiXCR and keeps one entry per CDR3 protein. Among about 130,000 distinct CDR3 sequences, 90% to 95% were seen once, and the ten largest hold around 0.078%. Input material: CD4+ T cells from PBMCs. These receptors came from a human donor in good health.

V and J are TRBV6-2 or TRBV6-3 and TRBJ1-5; 7 nucleotides line up with TRBD1. Germline trimming cut 5 bases from V and 7 bases from J; bases unmatched to any gene: 11. Per germline, CDR1 MNHEY and CDR2 SVGEGT. This CDR3 is 15 amino acids long. The CDR3 sequence is CASSGRGRGPQPQHF. The CDR3 DNA reads as TGTGCCAGCAGTGGACGAGGTAGGGGGCCCCAGCCCCAGCATTTT.

This sequence joins TRBV20-1 and TRBJ1-1; unclear D gene. Germline V gene sequence: CDR1 DFQATT, CDR2 SNEGSKA (reference sequence). The V gene lost 7 bases and the J gene lost 0 bases, with 12 bases spanning the gap. The CDR3 runs 13 residues. The CDR3 is CSVSPSMNTEAFF. The CDR3 DNA reads TGCAGTGTTAGCCCGAGCATGAACACTGAAGCTTTCTTT.

This clonotype was seen once. The V gene is TRBV7-8, the J gene TRBJ2-4, with TRBD2 matching over 7 bases. The CDR3 length is 18 residues. The trim removed 3 bases at V and 1 base at J, leaving 12 bases unmatched. Germline CDR1 and CDR2: SGHVS and FQNEAQ. The CDR3 reads CASSFLEPSGFAKNIQYF. The CDR3 DNA sequence: TGTGCCAGCAGCTTCCTGGAACCTAGCGGCTTTGCCAAAAACATTCAGTACTTC.

The rearrangement links TRBV6-5 to TRBJ2-3; D possibly matches TRBD1 or TRBD2 (5 bases each). V shed 1 base and J shed 0 bases, with 14 bases lying between them. Germline-derived CDR1 and CDR2 are MNHEY and SVGAGI. This CDR3 has 17 amino acids. The CDR3 sequence is CASSYWVFRDSTDTQYF. CDR3 DNA: TGTGCCAGCAGTTACTGGGTATTCCGGGACAGCACAGATACGCAGTATTTT.

V is TRBV20-1 and J is TRBJ2-3, with 8 bases fitting TRBD1. This CDR3 comprises 14 residues. V shed 5 bases and J 3 bases; nucleotides not matched to a gene: 7. CDR1 is DFQATT, CDR2 SNEGSKA, per germline (reference sequence). CDR3 nucleotides: TGCAGTGCTCGACAGGGGCGCGGGACAGATACGCAGTATTTT. This codes for CSARQGRGTDTQYF.

V usage is TRBV25-1 and J usage is TRBJ1-2; perhaps TRBD1 as D (6 bases). CDR3 length equals 14 residues. The V gene's germline CDR1 is MGHDK and CDR2 SYGVNS. V lost 4 bases and J lost 2, with 11 bases in between. This CDR3 reads CASSGQDINYGYTF. CDR3 DNA sequence: TGTGCCAGCAGTGGACAGGATATCAACTATGGCTACACCTTC.

This clonotype was counted between two and nine times. The chain combines TRBV6-2 or TRBV6-3 with TRBJ2-4; TRBD2 matches 7 bases. CDR1 and CDR2 from the germline V gene are MNHEY and SVGEGT. Unmatched junction bases numbered 4, after V lost 5 bases and J lost 9 bases. The CDR3 totals 12 residues. This chain's CDR3 is CASSRLAGIQYF. Written as DNA, the CDR3 is TGTGCCAGCAGTAGACTAGCAGGCATTCAGTACTTC.

The rearrangement uses TRBV12-3 or TRBV12-4 and TRBJ2-7, with unresolved D. This CDR3 comprises 14 residues. V was cut by 8 bases and J by 0 bases, with 14 bases left in between. CDR3 sequence: CASSPTASSYEQYF. The CDR3 bases are TGTGCCAGCTCACCCACCGCGAGCTCCTACGAGCAGTACTTC.

The rearrangement links TRBV19 to TRBJ1-2; tentative D call: TRBD1 (5 bases). Germline V gene lookup returns CDR1 LNHDA and CDR2 SQIVND (reference sequence). The CDR3 sequence is 14 residues long. The germline V and J ends were trimmed by 3 bases and 4 bases, with 12 bases remaining between them. CDR3 amino acids: CASSMSDSPYGYTF. CDR3 sequence (DNA): TGTGCCAGTAGTATGAGCGACAGTCCCTATGGCTACACCTTC.

The chain links TRBV5-1 to TRBJ2-1; D gene ambiguous. The V gene's germline CDR1 is SGHRS and CDR2 YFSETQ. V shed 2 bases and J shed 7 bases, with 10 bases lying between them. This CDR3 has 13 residues. In nucleotides, the CDR3 is TGCGCCAGCAGCTTCCCCCACGGGAATGAGCAGTTCTTC. Translating it yields CASSFPHGNEQFF.

The rearrangement links TRBV7-9 to TRBJ2-3; D is unclear. CDR3 length equals 13 residues. V was shortened by 0 bases and J by 2 bases, with 3 bases between the two germline ends. Per the germline V gene, CDR1 is SEHNR and CDR2 is FQNEAQ (reference sequence). CDR3 sequence: CASSLAYTDTQYF. CDR3 coding DNA: TGTGCCAGCAGCTTAGCCTACACAGATACGCAGTATTTT.

V and J are TRBV11-2 and TRBJ2-5; D call uncertain. Per germline, CDR1 SGHAT and CDR2 FQNNGV. The length of the CDR3 is 12 residues. Trimming shortened V by 4 bases and J by 7 bases, and 10 bases separated the two germline ends. Here the CDR3 reads CASSSRSSTQYF. The DNA of the CDR3 is TGTGCCAGCAGCTCCCGGTCGTCGACCCAGTACTTC.

The chain links TRBV20-1 to TRBJ2-4; TRBD1 matches 7 bases. The CDR3 consists of 16 residues. In germline, CDR1 is DFQATT, CDR2 SNEGSKA (reference sequence). With 6 bases clipped from V and 5 bases from J, the junction kept 16 bases outside the gene matches. The CDR3 coding sequence is TGCAGTGCGAGCACCGGGACAGTCGATTCTCAAAACATTCAGTACTTC. The encoded protein is CSASTGTVDSQNIQYF.

The gene calls are TRBV12-3 or TRBV12-4 and TRBJ2-1, with TRBD2 identical over 8 bases. Germline trimming cut 6 bases from V and 0 bases from J; bases unmatched to any gene: 19. The CDR3 runs to 20 residues. DNA for the CDR3: TGTGCCAGCAGGCCGACCGGGAGGGCGTCTGTTCTGAGCTCCTACAATGAGCAGTTCTTC. Translated: CASRPTGRASVLSSYNEQFF.

The J gene is TRBJ1-2, the V gene TRBV20-1, with TRBD1 matching over 10 bases. J gave up 2 bases and V 0 bases, and 6 bases lay outside the gene matches. The CDR3 is made up of 16 amino acids. CDR1 and CDR2 from the germline V gene are DFQATT and SNEGSKA (reference sequence). This chain's CDR3 is CSAREPTGGGNYGYTF. CDR3 sequence (DNA): TGCAGTGCTAGAGAGCCGACAGGGGGCGGGAACTATGGCTACACCTTC.

The chain recombines TRBV20-1 with TRBJ1-1; no definite D call. The V end was cut by 1 base, the J end by 0 bases, with 12 bases between. The CDR3 consists of 15 residues. From germline, CDR1 is DFQATT and CDR2 SNEGSKA (reference sequence). Here the CDR3 reads CSARGQWAMNTEAFF. The CDR3 region has the DNA TGCAGTGCTAGAGGGCAATGGGCCATGAACACTGAAGCTTTCTTT.

The chain has TRBV20-1 and TRBJ2-2; 8 bases line up with TRBD1. Per germline, CDR1 DFQATT and CDR2 SNEGSKA (reference sequence). The CDR3 is made up of 14 amino acids. V dropped 3 bases and J dropped 8; count of bases not matched to a gene: 8. The CDR3 reads CSASGQGAAGELFF. The CDR3 nucleotides are TGCAGTGCTAGCGGGCAGGGGGCAGCGGGGGAGCTGTTTTTT.

This clonotype was detected once. V gene TRBV7-9 combines with J gene TRBJ2-2; 7 bases map to TRBD1. Germline V gene lookup returns CDR1 SEHNR and CDR2 FQNEAQ (reference sequence). V dropped 8 bases and J dropped 4; count of bases not matched to a gene: 7. The CDR3 totals 14 residues. In DNA form, the CDR3 reads TGTGCCAGCCCCTCTGACAGGGTCACCGGGGAGCTGTTTTTT. Its translation is CASPSDRVTGELFF.

The V and J genes are TRBV18 and TRBJ2-7; no clear D gene. V gave up 1 base and J gave up 2 bases, with 9 bases separating them. This CDR3 comprises 14 residues. Germline lookup yields CDR1 KGHSH and CDR2 LQKENI. The CDR3 region is CASSPQGSPYEQYF. In DNA form, the CDR3 reads TGTGCCAGCTCACCACAGGGATCCCCCTACGAGCAGTACTTC. The full variable domain, completed using reference TRBV18 and TRBJ2-7, is NAGVMQNPRHLVRRRGQEARLRCSPMKGHSHVYWYRQLPEEGLKFMVYLQKENIIDESGMPKERFSAEFPKEGPSILRIQQVVRGDSAAYFCASSPQGSPYEQYFGPGTRLTVT.

The V and J genes are TRBV29-1 and TRBJ2-7, with 8 bases fitting TRBD2. J was trimmed by 3 bases and V by 4 bases; bases with no gene match: 8. Germline values: CDR1 SQVTM, CDR2 ANQGSEA. There are 14 residues in the CDR3. The CDR3 bases are TGCAGCGTTGTGGGGGGACTAGACTTCTACGAGCAGTACTTC. Encoded protein: CSVVGGLDFYEQYF.

V usage is TRBV24-1 and J usage is TRBJ2-3, with D perhaps matching TRBD1 or TRBD2 (5 bases each). V lost 2 bases to trimming and J lost 6 bases, with 14 bases between them. The V gene's germline CDR1 is KGHDR and CDR2 SFDVKD. CDR3 length: 15 amino acids. CDR3 amino acids: CATSDSGTVPDTQYF. The DNA for the CDR3 is TGTGCCACCAGTGATTCAGGGACGGTCCCCGATACGCAGTATTTT.